Following are 12 T cell receptor beta chains from one sample sequenced in a study of long-term antiretroviral therapy in people with HIV. Version v3.0 of the immunoSEQ assay ran at survey level. Libraries were prepared by immunoSEQ multiplex PCR; TCRdb keeps only in-frame clonotypes and omits some of them. Of just under 20,000 clones in the sample, approximately 90% were seen once. Sequenced here: unsorted PBMCs, sampled 2.1 years after starting antiretroviral therapy. The receptors derive from a young man with HIV.

J is TRBJ1-1 and V is TRBV29-1; 7 bases are a match to TRBD1. V shed 4 bases and J 6 bases; nucleotides not matched to a gene: 5. There are 12 residues in the CDR3. The germline V gene encodes CDR1 SQVTM and CDR2 ANQGSEA. CDR3 bases: TGCAGCGTTGGAGCGACAGGGTCTGAAGCTTTCTTT. Translated, it gives CSVGATGSEAFF.

This chain links TRBV11-2 with TRBJ2-1; 8 bases agree with TRBD2. The germline CDR1 and CDR2 sequences are SGHAT and FQNNGV. The V gene end was trimmed by 3 bases and the J gene end by 1 base; junction bases not matched to a gene: 5. There are 16 residues in the CDR3. The CDR3 sequence: CASSFSLAESYNEQFF. The DNA for the CDR3 is TGTGCCAGCAGCTTCTCACTAGCGGAGTCCTACAATGAGCAGTTCTTC.

V gene TRBV30 combines with J gene TRBJ1-4, with D tentatively TRBD1 (5 bases). In germline, CDR1 is GTSNPN, CDR2 SVGIG (reference sequence). The CDR3 sequence is 13 residues long. V lost 0 bases to trimming and J lost 10 bases, with 12 bases between them. CDR3 amino acids: CAWSVLQGTKLFF. CDR3 sequence (DNA): TGTGCCTGGAGTGTACTTCAGGGAACAAAACTGTTTTTT. The whole variable domain, remainder taken from reference TRBV30 and TRBJ1-4, is SQTIHQWPATLVQPVGSPLSLECTVEGTSNPNLYWYRQAAGRGLQLLFYSVGIGQISSEVPQNLSASRPQDRQFILSSKKLLLSDSGFYLCAWSVLQGTKLFFGSGTQLSVL.

This chain's CDR3 is CATSRAPGDPYEQYF. DNA for the CDR3: TGTGCCACCAGCAGAGCGCCAGGGGATCCCTACGAGCAGTACTTC. This chain uses TRBV15 with TRBJ2-7, with a tentative D call TRBD1 (6 bases). The CDR3 has 15 residues. V was cut by 1 base and J by 2 bases, with 12 bases left in between. Germline V lookup: CDR1 LNHNV, CDR2 YYDKDF (reference sequence).

The chain carries TRBV19 and TRBJ2-7; 7 bases are shared with TRBD1. Germline V gene sequence: CDR1 LNHDA, CDR2 SQIVND (reference sequence). The V gene end was trimmed by 5 bases and the J gene end by 2 bases; junction bases not matched to a gene: 0. The CDR3 is made up of 12 amino acids. CDR3 loop: CASSDRAYEQYF. CDR3 nucleotides: TGTGCCAGTAGTGACAGGGCCTACGAGCAGTACTTC.

This chain joins TRBV6-6 and TRBJ2-3, with 8 bases aligning to TRBD2. Germline V gene lookup returns CDR1 MNHNY and CDR2 SVGAGI (reference sequence). Trimming at V came to 6 bases and at J to 5 bases, leaving 7 bases not matched to a gene. The length of the CDR3 is 14 residues. The CDR3, as DNA: TGTGCCAGCAGCCCGAACCTAGCGGGAGATACGCAGTATTTT. This codes for CASSPNLAGDTQYF.

The chain uses TRBV27 and TRBJ2-3; no definite D call. Trimming left V 3 bases short and J 1 base short, with 11 bases between. The CDR3 is 15 residues long. Germline lookup yields CDR1 MNHEY and CDR2 SMNVEV (reference sequence). The CDR3 reads CASSFWAKRTDTQYF. CDR3 nucleotide sequence: TGTGCCAGCAGTTTTTGGGCCAAGCGCACAGATACGCAGTATTTT.

This chain uses TRBV11-2 with TRBJ2-3; D gene unclear. There are 16 residues in the CDR3. Trimming removed 1 base from V and 0 bases from J, with 11 bases in between. The germline V gene has CDR1 SGHAT and CDR2 FQNNGV. CDR3 nucleotides: TGTGCCAGCAGCTTAGGTAACTTCCTGAGCACAGATACGCAGTATTTT. This encodes CASSLGNFLSTDTQYF.

This clone was observed a few times. This chain connects TRBV19 to TRBJ2-7; no clear D. Germline-derived CDR1 and CDR2 are LNHDA and SQIVND (reference sequence). V was cut by 4 bases and J by 3 bases, with 10 bases left in between. The CDR3 has 13 amino acids. CDR3: CASSTALSYEQYF. The CDR3 DNA reads TGTGCCAGTAGTACCGCCCTCAGCTACGAGCAGTACTTC.

The chain uses TRBV30 and TRBJ2-2; D gene uncertain. The V gene's germline CDR1 is GTSNPN and CDR2 SVGIG (reference sequence). This CDR3 region has 15 residues. V was shortened by 3 bases and J by 5 bases, with 16 bases between the two germline ends. The CDR3 region has the DNA TGTGCCTGGAGCTCTTGGGCAGGTGTAACCGGGGAGCTGTTTTTT. Its protein is CAWSSWAGVTGELFF.

The table lists this clone with a few counts. This sequence joins TRBV7-8 and TRBJ2-7; TRBD2 matches at 11 bases. J lost 5 bases, V lost 5 bases, and 14 bases had no gene match. Germline V gene sequence: CDR1 SGHVS, CDR2 FQNEAQ. This CDR3 has 17 residues. The CDR3 DNA reads as TGTGCCAGCAGCCTATTACCATCTAGCGGGAGGAGCAACGAGCAGTACTTC. Translation gives CASSLLPSSGRSNEQYF.

The chain recombines TRBV6-5 with TRBJ2-7; tentatively, D is TRBD2 (6 bases). V lost 7 bases and J 4 bases, leaving 20 bases between the germline ends. The CDR3 covers 15 residues. Germline CDR1 and CDR2: MNHEY and SVGAGI. The CDR3 nucleotides are TGTGCCAGCAAATACCAGATTGAGGGACTGTACGAGCAGTACTTC. This gives the protein CASKYQIEGLYEQYF.